Following are 10 T cell receptor beta chains from one sample sequenced in a study of T cell repertoires in cytomegalovirus infection (dated by TCRdb to the late 2010s). TCRdb lists the instrument as Illumina HiSeq 1500. Using fastp at Q25 and MiXCR, TCRdb reprocessed the public reads and kept productive beta chains. Duplicate CDR3 protein sequences are folded into a single record with the most common DNA and genes. This sample lists 100,000 to 150,000 distinct CDR3 sequences; about 32% were detected once. Of the sample, approximately 59% is held by the ten largest clones. The antigens of these receptors remain unknown. The label giving this sample's treatment or condition can be read as: in vitro stimulation with specific CMV peptide epitopes to enrich CMV-specific T cells. This specimen consisted of CD8+ T cells from cultured PBMCs, obtained from culture after CMV antigen stimulation. These receptors originate from a human donor in good health (CMV status not recorded). Some clones in this sample may be carry-over from other donors' samples.

The V gene is TRBV2, the J gene TRBJ2-1, with 11 bases fitting TRBD2. Germline V gives CDR1 SNHLY, CDR2 FYNNEI. The CDR3 contains 15 residues. V lost 4 bases, J lost 9 bases, and 8 bases stayed unmatched. The CDR3 protein is CASSVPGLAVGEQFF. DNA for the CDR3: TGTGCCAGCAGTGTACCGGGACTAGCGGTAGGTGAGCAGTTCTTC.

V gene TRBV4-1 combines with J gene TRBJ2-3, with D possibly matching TRBD2 (7 bases). Germline V CDR1 and CDR2: MGHRA, YSYEKL. The CDR3 runs to 15 residues. The V end lost 1 base, the J end lost 1 base, and 9 bases lay between the germline ends. CDR3 sequence reads: CASSQGRGRTDTQYF. The CDR3 coding sequence is TGCGCCAGCAGCCAAGGGCGGGGGCGCACAGATACGCAGTATTTT.

Written as DNA, the CDR3 is TGTGCCAGCAGCCCCTCAGTCGGCGAGCAGTACTTC. This gives the protein CASSPSVGEQYF. This rearrangement joins TRBV11-1 to TRBJ2-7; unclear D gene. Trimming took 5 bases from V and 6 from J, leaving 11 bases between them. Germline-derived CDR1 and CDR2 are SGHAT and FQDESV (reference sequence). This CDR3 is 12 amino acids long.

The genes are TRBV15 and TRBJ1-5; no reliable D call. The CDR3 totals 16 residues. Germline lookup yields CDR1 LNHNV and CDR2 YYDKDF (reference sequence). Deletions cut 1 base from V and 1 base from J, with 11 bases between. CDR3 DNA sequence: TGTGCCACCAGCAGAGCCCCCGGGGAGAGCAATCAGCCCCAGCATTTT. Translating gives CATSRAPGESNQPQHF.

Only a few counts were recorded for this clonotype. This sequence joins TRBV19 and TRBJ2-7; possible D gene TRBD1, 5 bases. The CDR3 has 12 amino acids. Trimming took off 2 bases at V and 5 bases at J, with 7 bases between the two ends. The germline V gene encodes CDR1 LNHDA and CDR2 SQIVND (reference sequence). As DNA, the CDR3 is TGTGCCAGTAGTATACAGGGCCACGAGCAGTACTTC. This gives the protein CASSIQGHEQYF. Drawing the rest from reference TRBV19 and TRBJ2-7, the complete variable domain is DGGITQSPKYLFRKEGQNVTLSCEQNLNHDAMYWYRQDPGQGLRLIYYSQIVNDFQKGDIAEGYSVSREKKESFPLTVTSAQKNPTAFYLCASSIQGHEQYFGPGTRLTVT.

The V and J genes are TRBV2 and TRBJ2-3; 10 bases map to TRBD2. With V trimmed by 3 bases and J by 1 base, 10 bases remained unmatched. CDR3 length equals 18 residues. Looked up from germline, CDR1 is SNHLY and CDR2 is FYNNEI. The CDR3 sequence is CASSDASGGPYGTDTQYF. CDR3 sequence (DNA): TGTGCCAGCAGTGATGCTAGCGGGGGCCCTTATGGCACAGATACGCAGTATTTT.

The table lists this clonotype with a few counts. The CDR3 nucleotides are TGTGCCAGCAGTCCACCTCAGGGGAGCTATGGCTACACCTTC. Its translation: CASSPPQGSYGYTF. J is TRBJ1-2 and V is TRBV28; D perhaps matches TRBD1 (6 bases). Between the trimmed V and J ends, which lost 5 bases and 4 bases, there was a span of 14 bases. The V gene's germline CDR1 is MDHEN and CDR2 SYDVKM. The length of the CDR3 is 14 residues.

The rearrangement uses TRBV20-1 and TRBJ2-1; 7 bases are a match to TRBD2. The CDR3 runs 18 residues. Germline V gene data show CDR1 as DFQATT and CDR2 as SNEGSKA (reference sequence). Losses at the gene ends were 0 bases for V and 1 base for J; bases not matched to a gene: 12. CDR3 residues: CSARDPSLSGPSYNEQFF. As DNA, the CDR3 is TGCAGTGCTAGAGATCCCTCTCTTAGCGGGCCTTCCTACAATGAGCAGTTCTTC.

Many counts were recorded for this clonotype. The chain carries TRBV19 and TRBJ2-1; D gene ambiguous. Germline-derived CDR1 and CDR2 are LNHDA and SQIVND (reference sequence). CDR3 size: 13 residues. The V end was cut by 6 bases, the J end by 6 bases, with 12 bases between. The DNA for the CDR3 is TGTGCCAGTAGAATATCCCTGGGCAATGAGCAGTTCTTC. Protein sequence: CASRISLGNEQFF.

As for this clonotype: One end of the junction varies from germline; a read error may be responsible. The chain combines TRBV7-2 with TRBJ2-5; the D gene is possibly TRBD2 (5 bases). Germline V CDR1 and CDR2: SGHTA, FQGNSA. CDR3 size: 15 residues. CDR3 in DNA: TGTGCCAGCAGCTTAAGTACTAGACTCCAAGAGAACCAGTACTTC. Amino acids: CASSLSTRLQENQYF.